Following are 17 T cell receptor beta chains from one sample sequenced in a study of CD8 T cells in Susac syndrome. RNA totalling about 0.45 to 1 ug underwent reverse transcription with random hexamers. One entry per CDR3 protein, called by TCRdb with MiXCR from the immunoSEQ multiplex PCR reads. Of about 130,000 distinct CDR3 sequences listed, over 85% are singletons. Material: CD8+ T cells from PBMCs. The receptors originated from a human donor with multiple sclerosis.

V and J are TRBV30 and TRBJ1-1; D perhaps matches TRBD1 (5 bases). The CDR3 has 14 amino acids. Germline CDR1 GTSNPN, CDR2 SVGIG (reference sequence). V was pared by 0 bases and J by 1 base, with 9 bases between. The CDR3: CAWSVPGENTEAFF. The CDR3 region has the DNA TGTGCCTGGAGTGTACCGGGGGAGAACACTGAAGCTTTCTTT. The complete variable domain, with remaining parts taken from reference TRBV30 and TRBJ1-1, reads SQTIHQWPATLVQPVGSPLSLECTVEGTSNPNLYWYRQAAGRGLQLLFYSVGIGQISSEVPQNLSASRPQDRQFILSSKKLLLSDSGFYLCAWSVPGENTEAFFGQGTRLTVV.

The table lists this clonotype with a count of one. The chain combines TRBV9 with TRBJ2-1; 9 bases line up with TRBD2. V lost 5 bases, J lost 7 bases, and 10 bases stayed unmatched. Germline CDR1 is SGDLS and CDR2 is YYNGEE. This CDR3 has 15 amino acids. The CDR3 DNA is TGTGCCAGCAGTATTGCGGGGGGGGCCGGTAATGAGCAGTTCTTC. Amino acids: CASSIAGGAGNEQFF.

The rearrangement joins TRBV6-9 to TRBJ1-5; 7 bases fit TRBD1. V was clipped by 4 bases and J by 2 bases; unmatched bases: 2. Germline V CDR1 and CDR2: MNHGY, SVAAGI. This CDR3 has 14 residues. The CDR3 reads CASSLGQCNQPQHF. The CDR3 DNA reads TGTGCCAGCAGTTTGGGACAGTGCAATCAGCCCCAGCATTTT.

V is TRBV30 and J is TRBJ1-1; no firm D call. The V and J ends lost 2 bases and 2 bases respectively, with 3 bases between them. This CDR3 has 11 amino acids. Germline V gives CDR1 GTSNPN, CDR2 SVGIG (reference sequence). CDR3 in DNA: TGTGCCTGGAGTCTCAACACTGAAGCTTTCTTT. Its protein is CAWSLNTEAFF.

The count of this clonotype is one. This sequence joins TRBV9 and TRBJ1-2, with D perhaps TRBD1 (6 bases). Looked up from germline, CDR1 is SGDLS and CDR2 is YYNGEE. CDR3 size: 14 residues. Trimming pared 3 bases from V and 2 bases from J, leaving 11 bases between. The CDR3 region has the DNA TGTGCCAGCAGCGCAGGGGACACCAACTATGGCTACACCTTC. Translation gives CASSAGDTNYGYTF. The whole variable domain, filled in from reference TRBV9 and TRBJ1-2, reads DSGVTQTPKHLITATGQRVTLRCSPRSGDLSVYWYQQSLDQGLQFLIQYYNGEERAKGNILERFSAQQFPDLHSELNLSSLELGDSALYFCASSAGDTNYGYTFGSGTRLTVV.

Here the CDR3 reads CASRGGGWTEAFF. In DNA, the CDR3 is TGTGCCAGCAGAGGTGGGGGATGGACTGAAGCTTTCTTT. The rearrangement links TRBV7-2 to TRBJ1-1; D perhaps matches TRBD1 (5 bases). In germline, CDR1 is SGHTA, CDR2 FQGNSA. Trimming stripped 6 bases from V and 5 bases from J, with 13 bases between. CDR3 size: 13 residues.

In its sample, this clonotype was seen a few times. The chain links TRBV3-1 to TRBJ2-7; D gene unclear. V was cut by 4 bases and J by 3 bases, with 13 bases left in between. This CDR3 is 14 amino acids long. Germline V lookup: CDR1 LGHDT, CDR2 YNNKEL (reference sequence). This chain's CDR3 is CASSPPYTDYEQYF. CDR3 coding DNA: TGTGCCAGCAGCCCCCCTTACACAGACTACGAGCAGTACTTC.

CDR3 loop: CASAELGLLDGYTF. DNA of the CDR3: TGTGCCAGCGCAGAACTGGGGCTCTTGGATGGCTACACCTTC. This rearrangement joins TRBV19 to TRBJ1-2, with D tentatively TRBD1 (5 bases). The CDR3 extends over 14 amino acids. Germline CDR1 and CDR2: LNHDA and SQIVND (reference sequence). V lost 9 bases and J 6 bases, leaving 20 bases between the germline ends.

This chain joins TRBV19 and TRBJ1-5, with D hard to call. Germline CDR1 is LNHDA and CDR2 is SQIVND (reference sequence). Between the trimmed V and J ends, which lost 0 bases and 0 bases, there was a span of 12 bases. This CDR3 region has 17 residues. CDR3 nucleotides: TGTGCCAGTAGTATAGACCCAGGAGCATATAGCAATCAGCCCCAGCATTTT. Protein product: CASSIDPGAYSNQPQHF.

The chain combines TRBV3-1 with TRBJ2-5, with 7 bases that match TRBD2. Germline CDR1 LGHDT, CDR2 YNNKEL (reference sequence). The CDR3 runs to 16 residues. V dropped 0 bases and J dropped 4; count of bases not matched to a gene: 8. This CDR3 is CASSQDLGLEGETQYF. For the CDR3, the DNA is TGTGCCAGCAGCCAAGATCTCGGACTAGAGGGAGAGACCCAGTACTTC.

V is TRBV2 and J is TRBJ2-1; 9 bases line up with TRBD1. V lost 9 bases and J lost 9; bases outside the gene matches: 15. CDR3 size: 15 residues. CDR1 and CDR2 (germline): SNHLY, FYNNEI. CDR3 amino acids: CASSPGQGVLTEQFF. CDR3 in DNA: TGTGCCAGTAGCCCGGGACAGGGTGTCCTGACTGAGCAGTTCTTC.

This clonotype came up a few times. J is TRBJ1-1 and V is TRBV5-4; D remains ambiguous. Germline values: CDR1 SGHNT, CDR2 YYREEE (reference sequence). The CDR3 has 13 residues. Deletions cut 5 bases from V and 3 bases from J, with 11 bases between. CDR3 DNA sequence: TGTGCCAGCAGTTCCCACACAGACACTGAAGCTTTCTTT. It specifies CASSSHTDTEAFF.

This clonotype was counted a single time. The V call is TRBV7-9, the J call TRBJ2-1; 14 nucleotides agree with TRBD2. The V gene's germline CDR1 is SEHNR and CDR2 FQNEAQ (reference sequence). The J segment lost 1 base and the V segment lost 6 bases, leaving 8 bases of the junction unmatched. This CDR3 has 18 residues. The CDR3 spells CASRPGTSGGDSYNEQFF. DNA for the CDR3: TGTGCCAGCAGACCCGGGACTAGCGGGGGCGATTCCTACAATGAGCAGTTCTTC.

This chain links TRBV12-5 with TRBJ2-7; 12 bases are shared with TRBD1. Unmatched junction bases numbered 4, after V lost 2 bases and J lost 5 bases. Germline V lookup: CDR1 LGHNT, CDR2 FRNRAP. The CDR3 covers 15 residues. As DNA, the CDR3 is TGTGCTAGTGGTTTGCCGGGACAGGGGGCGGACGAGCAGTACTTC. Amino acids: CASGLPGQGADEQYF.

The rearrangement links TRBV29-1 to TRBJ2-1; D ambiguous. Germline V gene lookup returns CDR1 SQVTM and CDR2 ANQGSEA. The CDR3 consists of 12 residues. V gave up 2 bases and J gave up 4 bases, with 6 bases separating them. CDR3 coding DNA: TGCAGCGTTGAATCAGAGTACAATGAGCAGTTCTTC. It yields the protein CSVESEYNEQFF.

This chain connects TRBV29-1 to TRBJ2-3; 7 positions agree with TRBD1. J was trimmed by 0 bases and V by 7 bases; bases with no gene match: 10. The CDR3 totals 15 residues. Germline lookup yields CDR1 SQVTM and CDR2 ANQGSEA. Here the CDR3 reads CSAYTGTASTDTQYF. DNA of the CDR3: TGCAGCGCATATACCGGGACAGCGAGCACAGATACGCAGTATTTT.

The J gene is TRBJ2-4, the V gene TRBV12-3 or TRBV12-4, with a tentative D call TRBD1 (7 bases). Between the trimmed V and J ends, which lost 8 bases and 7 bases, there was a span of 15 bases. This CDR3 is built from 13 residues. Here the CDR3 reads CASSGGGGNIQYF. The CDR3 coding sequence is TGTGCCAGCTCGGGTGGAGGGGGCAACATTCAGTACTTC.